This T cell receptor beta chain was observed in a study of Graves' ophthalmopathy and Graves' hyperthyroidism. Many counts were recorded for this clonotype. The V gene lost 2 bases and the J gene lost 0 bases, with 7 bases spanning the gap. From germline, CDR1 is WSHSY and CDR2 SAAADI. This CDR3 spans 14 amino acids. People with hyperthyroidism were aged 18 to 65 and newly diagnosed, under 2 months' duration. Transcripts of RNA were the source for amplifying TCR beta CDR3 regions. First-round RT-PCR used HTBI primers; second-round multiplex PCR followed. TCRdb independently ran MiXCR on the multiplex PCR reads; one entry per CDR3 protein. The sample shows under 800,000 distinct CDR3 sequences, 22% of them seen only once.

The receptor's source is a woman aged 18-30 years with stable Graves' hyperthyroidism. Some clones in this sample may be carry-over from other donors' samples. Sequencing was done on a sample of peripheral blood. The chain has TRBV10-2 and TRBJ1-1; D gene unclear. Here the CDR3 reads CASSEGDLNTEAFF. In DNA, the CDR3 is TGCGCCAGCAGTGAGGGAGACTTGAACACTGAAGCTTTCTTT.